The 8 T cell receptor beta chains given below trace back to one sample, sequenced in a study of blood T cell repertoires in COVID-19. Data came from immunoSEQ multiplex PCR; TCRdb stores just in-frame clones and leaves some out. The profile shows under 200,000 clones, almost 85% of them singletons. What was sequenced was peripheral blood. The receptors were sampled from a woman older than 75 with COVID-19, enrolled during active disease.

V usage is TRBV30 and J usage is TRBJ2-3; perhaps TRBD2 as D (6 bases). Germline V gene data show CDR1 as GTSNPN and CDR2 as SVGIG (reference sequence). The V end lost 0 bases, the J end lost 4 bases, and 14 bases lay between the germline ends. This CDR3 has 15 amino acids. CDR3 in amino acids: CAWSVLGRWADTQYF. In DNA, the CDR3 is TGTGCCTGGAGTGTACTGGGGAGGTGGGCAGATACGCAGTATTTT.

V gene TRBV28 combines with J gene TRBJ1-2; D might be TRBD1 (6 bases). The CDR3 totals 18 residues. V was clipped by 4 bases and J by 4 bases, with 25 bases between them. Germline V gene lookup returns CDR1 MDHEN and CDR2 SYDVKM. CDR3 region: CASSSKPLVQGQFYGYTF. The CDR3 nucleotides read TGTGCCAGCAGTTCCAAGCCTTTAGTACAGGGCCAATTCTATGGCTACACCTTC.

This rearrangement joins TRBV5-1 to TRBJ2-5; tentatively, D is TRBD2 (6 bases). Germline V gene lookup returns CDR1 SGHRS and CDR2 YFSETQ. Trimming pared 0 bases from V and 4 bases from J, leaving 13 bases between. The CDR3 spans 15 residues. The CDR3 nucleotides are TGCGCCAGCAGCTTGGCTTCTCAGGGAGGAGAGACCCAGTACTTC. It encodes CASSLASQGGETQYF.

The V gene is TRBV29-1, the J gene TRBJ2-3; TRBD2 agrees at 13 bases. Germline V CDR1 and CDR2: SQVTM, ANQGSEA. V was pared by 3 bases and J by 3 bases, with 3 bases of the junction left unmatched. This CDR3 is built from 15 residues. Here the CDR3 DNA reads TGCAGCGTTGACGGACTAGCGGGAGATACAGATACGCAGTATTTT. This translates into CSVDGLAGDTDTQYF.

This clone occurred a few times. The CDR3 is CASRGSARRYGYTF. DNA for the CDR3: TGTGCCAGTAGAGGTTCGGCTAGGAGGTATGGCTACACCTTC. The V call is TRBV19, the J call TRBJ1-2; D call uncertain. From germline, CDR1 is LNHDA and CDR2 SQIVND (reference sequence). V was pared by 6 bases and J by 5 bases, with 16 bases between. The CDR3 is 14 amino acids.

V is TRBV2 and J is TRBJ2-7, with 7 bases identical to TRBD1. V shed 6 bases, J shed 3 bases, and the junction held 8 bases outside the gene matches. Germline assignment: CDR1 SNHLY and CDR2 FYNNEI. This CDR3 region has 14 residues. For the CDR3, the DNA is TGTGCCAGCAGGGACCGGGACAGTCGCTACGAGCAGTACTTC. Its protein product is CASRDRDSRYEQYF.

The rearrangement uses TRBV5-4 and TRBJ2-5; 8 nucleotides align to TRBD1. Germline V CDR1 and CDR2: SGHNT, YYREEE (reference sequence). V was clipped by 4 bases and J by 5 bases; unmatched bases: 10. This CDR3 is 15 amino acids long. Here the CDR3 reads CASSPDRVNRETQYF. CDR3 nucleotides: TGTGCCAGCAGCCCGGACAGGGTAAATCGGGAGACCCAGTACTTC.

The J gene is TRBJ1-6, the V gene TRBV10-1, with 7 bases matching TRBD1. Germline assignment: CDR1 WNHNN and CDR2 SYGVQD (reference sequence). Trimming removed 2 bases from V and 0 bases from J; junction bases left unmatched: 4. CDR3 length equals 17 residues. This CDR3 is CASSEGDSSSYNSPLHF. The CDR3 coding sequence is TGCGCCAGCAGTGAGGGGGACAGCAGCTCCTATAATTCACCCCTCCACTTT.